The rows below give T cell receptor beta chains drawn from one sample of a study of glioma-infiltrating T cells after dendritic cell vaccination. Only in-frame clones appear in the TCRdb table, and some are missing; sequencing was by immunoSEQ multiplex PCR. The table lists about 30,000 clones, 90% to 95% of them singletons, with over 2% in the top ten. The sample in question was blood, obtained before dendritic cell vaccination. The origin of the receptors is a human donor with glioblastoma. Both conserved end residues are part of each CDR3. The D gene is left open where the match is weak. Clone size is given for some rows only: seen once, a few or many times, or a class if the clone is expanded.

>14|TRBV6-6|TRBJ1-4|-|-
TGTGCCAGCAGTTACGAGACAGAGTATGAAAAACTGTTTTTT
CASSYETEYEKLFF
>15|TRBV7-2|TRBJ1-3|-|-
TGTGCCAGCAGCCCCGTCGGAGGGGCCGGAAACACCATATATTTT
CASSPVGGAGNTIYF
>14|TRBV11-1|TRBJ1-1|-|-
TGTGCCAGCAGCCTCACGACAGCGTACACTGAAGCTTTCTTT
CASSLTTAYTEAFF
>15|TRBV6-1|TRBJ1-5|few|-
TGTGCCAGCAGGGAATACGTCGGCAGGAATCAGCCCCAGCATTTT
CASREYVGRNQPQHF
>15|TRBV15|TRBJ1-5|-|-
TGTGCCACCAGCAGAGATACGGGGGGCAATCAGCCCCAGCATTTT
CATSRDTGGNQPQHF
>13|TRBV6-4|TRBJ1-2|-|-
TGTGCCAGCAGTGACGAGGGCAACTATGGCTACACCTTC
CASSDEGNYGYTF
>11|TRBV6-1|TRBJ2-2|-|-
TGTGCCAGCAGTTCCTTGACAGGACTGTTTTTT
CASSSLTGLFF
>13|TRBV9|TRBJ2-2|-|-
TGTGCCAGCAGTGAACAGGCGTCCGGGGAGCTGTTTTTT
CASSEQASGELFF
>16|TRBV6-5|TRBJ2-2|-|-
TGTGCCAGCAGTTACTCGATCATTGGTAGTTCCGGGGAGCTGTTTTTT
CASSYSIIGSSGELFF
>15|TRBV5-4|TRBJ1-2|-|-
TGTGCCAGCAGCCGGGGGGGAGGAAACAACTATGGCTACACCTTC
CASSRGGGNNYGYTF
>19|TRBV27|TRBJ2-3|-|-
TGTGCCAGCAGTTTATCTCGGGATGTTCTATGCCCTAGCACAGATACGCAGTATTTT
CASSLSRDVLCPSTDTQYF
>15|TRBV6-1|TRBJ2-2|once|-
TGTGCCAGCAGGCCAACCAGGGGACGGACCGGGGAGCTGTTTTTT
CASRPTRGRTGELFF
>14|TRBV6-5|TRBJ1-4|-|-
TGTGCCAGCAGCAGAGACAGCCCAGATGAAAAACTGTTTTTT
CASSRDSPDEKLFF
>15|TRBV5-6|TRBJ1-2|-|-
TGTGCCAGCAGCTTGGGAGCAGGGGCTAACTATGGCTACACCTTC
CASSLGAGANYGYTF